This T cell receptor beta chain was recorded in a study of blood T cells in healthy people across ages (dated by TCRdb to 2015 to 2017). Turning to the overall study: In model experiments, roughly one uniquely barcoded TCR beta cDNA molecule per two T cells was captured by template switching. The study measured age-related changes in TCR beta repertoire diversity using deep sequencing normalized with unique cDNA molecular identifiers. The donors were split into four age groups: young (average about 16 years), middle-aged (about 40), aged (62) and long-lived (roughly 77). Two additional independent replicas of 1 million unique cDNA reads from the same blood draw were analyzed for two donors (one aged 18 to 29 and one aged 80 or older). Summary of the overall study and its limitations: A strong correlation was found between observed TCR beta diversity and the percentage of naive T cells measured by flow cytometry. The CMV infection status of donors was not known, potentially confounding age-related changes in expanded clonotypes. Compared with the aged group, more naive CD4+ T cells, fewer expanded clones and increased TCR diversity were shown by the long-lived group, suggesting age selection. Estimates of total diversity based on one million sequenced T cells were considered lower bounds and underestimates. Observed TCR beta diversity per million T cells fell roughly linearly with age, and a significant reduction was already apparent by age around 39. Conclusive comparison of naive and antigen-experienced compartments was prevented by the profiling of bulk unsorted PBMCs.

CDR3 length: 16 amino acids, cysteine to phenylalanine. Only the CDR3 region is kept as DNA, spanning 48 bases read in frame from base 1. V is reduced by 5 bases and J by 2 bases, leaving a spacing of 16 bases between them. CDR1 SGHVS and CDR2 FQNEAQ are derived from the germline V gene. Library preparation employed 5' RACE. Sequenced using an Illumina HiSeq 2500. A second PCR of roughly 6 to 11 cycles was run with a J-beta primer mix and a sample-barcoded 5' primer. A template-switch 5' adaptor carrying 12 random nucleotides introduced a unique molecular identifier onto each TCR beta cDNA molecule. Each sample yielded at least 2.5 million CDR3-containing paired-end reads. All of the RNA was converted into first-strand cDNA using the Mint cDNA synthesis kit, with a TRBC-specific oligonucleotide serving as the primer. After uracil-DNA glycosylase treatment, a first 18-cycle PCR used universal primers M1SS and BC2_uni_R on all cDNA. The paper's processing steps were these. Each sample was normalized by randomly selecting 1 million high-quality reads, each carrying a distinct molecular identifier. Instead of being binned into consensus sequences, reads that shared molecular identifiers were thrown out. MiTCR, set to a Q25 quality threshold and the strictest error-elimination algorithm, was used for CDR3 identification, clonotype clustering and error correction. A nonparametric unseen species model with Euler transformation was used to estimate a lower bound on total TCR beta diversity. TCRdb applied fastp at Q25 and MiXCR to the public reads, then kept only in-frame beta chains. Identical CDR3 proteins give one entry, which carries the most common genes and DNA. For this entry, the V and J calls and clone size follow TCRdb and not the study's own pipeline. This sample gives about 1 million distinct CDR3 sequences in total; approximately 25% of them show up just once. Of the sample, about 0.72% is held by the ten largest clones.

The table lists this clonotype with a few counts. Its binding antigen is unknown. No much larger clone is present one base from it, and per-base qualities are unavailable. The donors were 40 or so Caucasian individuals from Russia, aged roughly 6 to 95 years, who were systemically healthy. Ten milliliters of peripheral blood were drawn from each donor into EDTA-treated Vacutainer tubes. Ficoll-Paque density-gradient centrifugation was used to isolate PBMCs, with at least 7 million per sample. Total RNA was extracted from PBMCs with Trizol reagent, with at least 6 micrograms obtained per sample. Naive CD45RAhigh/CD27high T cell percentages were measured by flow cytometry on a PBMC aliquot from every donor. These records were also assigned to another study, of T cells of mothers and their children. Reported in the second study: The donors were nine systemically healthy Caucasian individuals, made up of three mothers and their six children. cDNA synthesis used all of the extracted RNA, with around 1.6 ug of RNA in each 15 ul reaction. Sample barcodes and 2-4 random nucleotides were added via the M1S primer in the second PCR. Over 8 million TCR beta CDR3 reads were obtained for each mother, and millions of reads were obtained for each child. Thymic selection shapes the output of TCR recombination in a similar way in related and unrelated pairs, and inherited differences have a minor effect. Normalized repertoire overlap was always found to be slightly, but never significantly, higher in related mother-child pairs than in unrelated mother-child pairs. With a sensitivity of around 97 clones per million clonotypes, no persistent microchimeric T cell clones were detected. The study used deep NGS to compare TCR beta repertoires of mothers and children, seeking features distinguishing related mother-child pairs from unrelated individuals. The mean age was 40 +/- 4 years for the mothers and about 10 +/- 4 years for the children. After adapter ligation with NEBNext reagents, the libraries were sequenced on Illumina HiSeq 2000 with 100+100 nt paired-end reads. To avoid cross-contamination, the mother libraries and the child libraries were prepared a month apart and sequenced in separate runs. Between about 500,000 and 2,300,000 distinct TCR beta clonotypes were identified per donor. Naive TCR beta clonotypes were estimated from low-frequency clonotypes matched to each donor's FACS-determined naive share, without sorting.

The origin of this receptor is a girl aged 2-9 years in good health. This sequence uses TRBV7-8 and TRBJ2-1; a tentative D call is TRBD2 (6 bases match). Material: blood. The base sequence is TGTGCCAGCAGCCCGTCTGGGGGGAGCCCCTACAATGAGCAGTTCTTC. Its product reads: CASSPSGGSPYNEQFF.